The TCR beta chain described here comes from a study of cytomegalovirus exposure and HLA in healthy donors. Study summary: A previous analysis identified 95 million to 120 million unique TCR beta sequences derived from about 180 million T cells. Notes on the study in general: TCR beta V segments were, for the most part, productive about 87% or about 30% of the time in an earlier analysis. CMV antigen specificity was confirmed in vitro for a few CMV-associated chains. Most TCR sequences proved rare, with some public TCRs found in many donors.

This clone came up a few times. Its antigen is unidentified. CDR3 length equals 16 residues. The trim removed 4 bases at V and 4 bases at J, leaving 4 bases unmatched. Germline CDR1 reads KGHSH; CDR2 reads LQKENI. Use of 60 Vbeta and 13 Jbeta primers characterized the PCR. This table comes from immunoSEQ multiplex PCR, and its TCRdb copy is limited to in-frame clones, with some not included. Among some 110,000 clones listed, about 86% were seen once. The rearrangement uses TRBV18 and TRBJ2-1, with 13 nucleotides matching TRBD2. This TCR was sampled from a woman in her twenties or thirties in good health and CMV-seronegative. Input material: PBMCs. CDR3 in DNA: TGTGCCAGCTCACAAGGACTAGCGGGAGAGTACAATGAGCAGTTCTTC. The encoded protein is CASSQGLAGEYNEQFF.